The 5 T cell receptor beta chains reported below all come from one sample, sequenced in a study of T cells in Graves' hyperthyroidism and ophthalmopathy. Amplified regions were TCR beta CDR3 sequences from RNA transcripts. First-round RT-PCR targeting the TCR CDR3 was performed with the HTBI primer set. MiXCR, applied by TCRdb to the multiplex PCR reads, yields one record per CDR3 protein. The table lists some 620,000 distinct CDR3 sequences, 15% to 20% of them singletons. The specimen was blood. The receptors shown here come from a woman in her twenties or thirties with Graves' hyperthyroidism.

This chain links TRBV5-4 with TRBJ2-1, with TRBD2 matching over 9 bases. J gave up 0 bases and V 5 bases, and 3 bases lay outside the gene matches. Per the germline V gene, CDR1 is SGHNT and CDR2 is YYREEE (reference sequence). The CDR3 loop spans 15 amino acids. In DNA form, the CDR3 reads TGTGCCAGCAGTAAGCGGGAGGTCTCCTACAATGAGCAGTTCTTC. This gives the protein CASSKREVSYNEQFF.

This clonotype occurred many times. This rearrangement joins TRBV7-2 to TRBJ2-1, with TRBD1 as a possible D gene (7 bases). The V and J ends lost 8 bases and 0 bases respectively, with 14 bases between them. There are 15 residues in the CDR3. Per germline, CDR1 SGHTA and CDR2 FQGNSA. CDR3 nucleotide sequence: TGTGCCAGCTCCAGGGGGGAAAGCTCCTACAATGAGCAGTTCTTC. Protein: CASSRGESSYNEQFF. The full variable domain, completed using reference TRBV7-2 and TRBJ2-1, is GAGVSQSPSNKVTEKGKDVELRCDPISGHTALYWYRQSLGQGLEFLIYFQGNSAPDKSGLPSDRFSAERTGGSVSTLTIQRTQQEDSAVYLCASSRGESSYNEQFFGPGTRLTVL.

This chain joins TRBV29-1 and TRBJ1-1; unclear D gene. CDR1 and CDR2 (germline): SQVTM, ANQGSEA. The CDR3 consists of 13 residues. Trimming removed 7 bases from V and 10 bases from J, with 22 bases in between. The CDR3 region is CSAGGVGAYGAFF. The CDR3 DNA reads as TGCAGCGCTGGAGGCGTCGGAGCTTATGGAGCTTTCTTT.

This clonotype was detected only a few times. The J gene is TRBJ2-1, the V gene TRBV10-1; 9 bases agree with TRBD1. The germline V gene has CDR1 WNHNN and CDR2 SYGVQD (reference sequence). The CDR3 is 15 amino acids. Germline trimming cut 4 bases from V and 4 bases from J; bases unmatched to any gene: 5. CDR3 residues: CASSGSGTGYNEQFF. The CDR3 DNA sequence: TGCGCCAGCAGTGGGTCCGGGACAGGGTACAATGAGCAGTTCTTC.

This clonotype has just a few counts. This chain uses TRBV12-3 or TRBV12-4 with TRBJ2-3; maybe TRBD1 (6 bases). V was shortened by 8 bases and J by 8 bases, with 17 bases between the two germline ends. This CDR3 region has 13 residues. This CDR3 reads CASDNFRGGTQYF. The DNA of the CDR3 is TGTGCCAGCGATAACTTCCGAGGGGGTACGCAGTATTTT.